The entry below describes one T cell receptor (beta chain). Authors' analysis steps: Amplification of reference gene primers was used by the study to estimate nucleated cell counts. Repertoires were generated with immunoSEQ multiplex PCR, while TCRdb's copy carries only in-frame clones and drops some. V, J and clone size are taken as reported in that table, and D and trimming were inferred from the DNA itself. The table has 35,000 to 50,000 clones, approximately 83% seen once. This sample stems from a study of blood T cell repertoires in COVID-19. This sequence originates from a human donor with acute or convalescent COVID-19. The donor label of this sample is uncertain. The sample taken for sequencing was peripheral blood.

This chain's CDR3 is CASGVAVNQREFF. CDR3 nucleotide sequence: TGTGCCAGCGGGGTAGCGGTTAACCAGAGGGAGTTCTTC. The V call is TRBV6-5, the J call TRBJ2-1; the D gene is possibly TRBD2 (6 bases). The CDR3 has 13 amino acids. V lost 8 bases, J lost 14 bases, and 22 bases lay in between. The germline V gene has CDR1 MNHEY and CDR2 SVGAGI.